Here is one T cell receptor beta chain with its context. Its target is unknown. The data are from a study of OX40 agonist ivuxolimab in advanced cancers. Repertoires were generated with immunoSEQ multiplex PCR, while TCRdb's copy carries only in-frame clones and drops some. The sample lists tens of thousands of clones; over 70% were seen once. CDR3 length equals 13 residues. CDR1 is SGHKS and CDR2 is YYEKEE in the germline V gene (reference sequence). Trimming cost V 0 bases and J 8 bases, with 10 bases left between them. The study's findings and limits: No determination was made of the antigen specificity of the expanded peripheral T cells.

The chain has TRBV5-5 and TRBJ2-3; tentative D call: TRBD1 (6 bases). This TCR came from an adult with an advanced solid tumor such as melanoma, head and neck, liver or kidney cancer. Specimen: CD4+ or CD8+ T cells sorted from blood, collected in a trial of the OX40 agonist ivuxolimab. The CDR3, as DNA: TGTGCCAGCAGCTTGGCAGGGGACGGTACGCAGTATTTT. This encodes CASSLAGDGTQYF.